The rows below give T cell receptor beta chains drawn from one sample of a study of blood T cell repertoires in COVID-19. Assay used: immunoSEQ multiplex PCR; TCRdb lists only in-frame clones, some missing. The sample yields about 230,000 clones, approximately 88% seen once. The sample comprised peripheral blood. The receptors come from a man aged 40-55 years with acute or convalescent COVID-19. Each CDR3 is given without its conserved first and last residue. Fields, in order: V gene, CDR3 protein.

v_gene: TRBV6-5; CDR3aa: AARQALAKNIQY
v_gene: TRBV7-8; CDR3aa: ASSHSTGAATGELF
v_gene: TRBV18; CDR3aa: ASSPDSVQAF
v_gene: TRBV2; CDR3aa: ASSEIRPPQY
v_gene: TRBV4-2; CDR3aa: ASSQDRGSPLH
v_gene: TRBV10-3; CDR3aa: AISDSDRGRFDDTEAF
v_gene: TRBV5-8; CDR3aa: ASSPTSGRAGTDTQY
v_gene: TRBV6-5; CDR3aa: ASRTPGNTEAF
v_gene: TRBV19; CDR3aa: ASTILPGQTNTGELF
v_gene: TRBV4-1; CDR3aa: ASSQGEVDNSPLH
v_gene: TRBV2; CDR3aa: ASSEGPSSTDTQY
v_gene: TRBV7-2; CDR3aa: ASSTYRGLNYGYT
v_gene: TRBV6-5; CDR3aa: ATRRGGHEQF
v_gene: TRBV7-2; CDR3aa: ASSPFGGGKLNEQF
v_gene: TRBV19; CDR3aa: ASSVFSAGPYEQY
v_gene: TRBV7-2; CDR3aa: ASSLYVFTGAYNSPLH
v_gene: TRBV24-1; CDR3aa: ATSDFNGTAPGANVLT
v_gene: TRBV7-2; CDR3aa: ASSLEGQGDTQY
v_gene: TRBV7-9; CDR3aa: ASSSTSGRWNEQF
v_gene: TRBV30; CDR3aa: AWSGSSGTIY
v_gene: TRBV7-9; CDR3aa: ASSSEARASGYT
v_gene: TRBV5-5; CDR3aa: ASSFLPGQGSSGNTIY
v_gene: TRBV2; CDR3aa: ASRGTGDEQY
v_gene: TRBV7-9; CDR3aa: AIPLRESTDTQY
v_gene: TRBV29-1; CDR3aa: SVDPDRVGFRT
v_gene: TRBV19; CDR3aa: ASRAGGMGNQPQH
v_gene: TRBV9; CDR3aa: ASSTLMGQGNLETQY
v_gene: TRBV5-6; CDR3aa: ASSLLNGPSNLRRVGYT
v_gene: TRBV19; CDR3aa: ASSIRGQGKDTQY
v_gene: TRBV19; CDR3aa: ASSPTVLNTEAF
v_gene: TRBV11-2; CDR3aa: ASSFGLAGGLETQY
v_gene: TRBV5-1; CDR3aa: ASSLGAELYEQY
v_gene: TRBV5-1; CDR3aa: ASSLEGQGHEKLF
v_gene: TRBV6-5; CDR3aa: ASSPRTGTYEQY
v_gene: TRBV7-8; CDR3aa: ASSLAVRYSNQPQH
v_gene: TRBV2; CDR3aa: ASTNGLQY
v_gene: TRBV4-3; CDR3aa: ASSQDLFTGQGYGYT
v_gene: TRBV4-1; CDR3aa: ASSQWTDPSYEQY
v_gene: TRBV10-3; CDR3aa: AISAGQGRTGELF
v_gene: TRBV5-1; CDR3aa: ASSRTDGAGNTIY
v_gene: TRBV3-1/TRBV3-2; CDR3aa: ASSQSGLSNQPQH
v_gene: TRBV28; CDR3aa: ASSFGGRYEQY
v_gene: TRBV4-1; CDR3aa: ASSQTGWYGYT
v_gene: TRBV6-5; CDR3aa: ASREGDRSYEQY
v_gene: TRBV5-1; CDR3aa: ASSLGDRGTGNQPQH
v_gene: TRBV2; CDR3aa: ASGLRNNEQF
v_gene: TRBV11-3; CDR3aa: ASSLAGGSNEQF
v_gene: TRBV5-8; CDR3aa: ASREYTGELF
v_gene: TRBV10-3; CDR3aa: AISTGVAGNTIY
v_gene: TRBV30; CDR3aa: AWSPRATPRGNNEQF
v_gene: TRBV3-1/TRBV3-2; CDR3aa: ASSQAQGAVQY
v_gene: TRBV18; CDR3aa: ASSPGGEETQY
v_gene: TRBV2; CDR3aa: ASHLWGEGRDTQY
v_gene: TRBV18; CDR3aa: ASSPGDYGYT
v_gene: TRBV6-5; CDR3aa: ASSYSGLAGAYEQF
v_gene: TRBV6-5; CDR3aa: ASSPQYQETQY
v_gene: TRBV18; CDR3aa: ASSPPSLSGNTIY
v_gene: TRBV29-1; CDR3aa: SVGQGNTEAF
v_gene: TRBV4-1; CDR3aa: ASSLLGAGAGEQY
v_gene: TRBV9; CDR3aa: ASSPWTGGSYEQY